A selection of T cell receptor beta chains follows, all from one sample in a study of CD8+CD57+ T cells in acquired aplastic anemia. TCRdb analysed the reads with MiXCR anew, one entry per CDR3 protein. This table has about 130,000 distinct CDR3 sequences, 35% to 50% appearing once. Sequenced input: sorted CD4+, CD8+, or CD8+CD57+ T cells (not recorded which) from PBMCs. The receptors stem from a human donor in good health, serving as a control. Both conserved end residues are trimmed from each CDR3.

v_call: TRBV2; cdr3_aa: APRQEVLACEQY
v_call: TRBV10-3; cdr3_aa: ASSPRLQHRGTEAF
v_call: TRBV10-3; cdr3_aa: ASSPQGFPNYGYT
v_call: TRBV29-1; cdr3_aa: STGDRLQETQY
v_call: TRBV20-1; cdr3_aa: SAAELGAYSNQPQH
v_call: TRBV2; cdr3_aa: AGKWNTEAF
v_call: TRBV5-4; cdr3_aa: ASSLRSAGRETQY
v_call: TRBV7-3; cdr3_aa: ASSLTTGLGTEAF
v_call: TRBV29-1; cdr3_aa: STLNKGFEAF
v_call: TRBV25-1; cdr3_aa: ASSEGQRGLQETQY
v_call: TRBV28; cdr3_aa: ASSLQGRGPLH
v_call: TRBV24-1; cdr3_aa: ATTGGVWDNEQF
v_call: TRBV24-1; cdr3_aa: ATSDSNNEQF
v_call: TRBV19; cdr3_aa: ASSSGYGSRANTGELF
v_call: TRBV5-1; cdr3_aa: ASSLEPGSVNEQF
v_call: TRBV25-1; cdr3_aa: ASSSRTKFTDTQY
v_call: TRBV7-9; cdr3_aa: ASSRTGTYGYT
v_call: TRBV19; cdr3_aa: ASRIVTGTASEQY
v_call: TRBV5-4; cdr3_aa: ASSRRGAETQY
v_call: TRBV7-2; cdr3_aa: ASSRGVTDTQY
v_call: TRBV7-2; cdr3_aa: ASTKQGTSGNTIY
v_call: TRBV2; cdr3_aa: ASSSLLTRGVGNEQF
v_call: TRBV20-1; cdr3_aa: SASDRVRHYGYT
v_call: TRBV19; cdr3_aa: ASSMLGGTGKY
v_call: TRBV10-3; cdr3_aa: AISKSGAYGNT
v_call: TRBV10-3; cdr3_aa: AIRDRAGSEQF
v_call: TRBV28; cdr3_aa: ASSFDDRDYTIY
v_call: TRBV20-1; cdr3_aa: SALGGPSNTEAF
v_call: TRBV3-1; cdr3_aa: ASSPAPLEGGYT